The rows below give T cell receptor beta chains drawn from one sample of a study of cytomegalovirus exposure and HLA in healthy donors. Data came from immunoSEQ multiplex PCR; TCRdb stores just in-frame clones and leaves some out. The sample lists 250,000 to 350,000 clones; roughly 89% were seen once. Specimen: PBMCs. The receptors stem from a woman under 30 in good health and CMV-seronegative. The CDR3 runs from the conserved cysteine through the conserved F or W. D genes are given only for firm matches. Clone size is shown for a subset of rows, as once, few, many or a class of expanded clone.

length	D	J	V	size	DNA	CDR3
12	-	TRBJ2-3	TRBV2	-	TGTGCCAGCAGTGTCGGGACAGATACGCAGTATTTT	CASSVGTDTQYF
14	-	TRBJ2-7	TRBV6-1	-	TGTGCCAGCAGGACAGGCCCTTTGACCTACGAGCAGTACTTC	CASRTGPLTYEQYF
12	-	TRBJ2-5	TRBV30	-	TGTGCCTGGAGTGCCTCGCAAGAGACCCAGTACTTC	CAWSASQETQYF
15	-	TRBJ2-1	TRBV2	-	TGTGCCAGCAGTGAACGGGGATATGTGGGCAATGAGCAGTTCTTC	CASSERGYVGNEQFF
16	TRBD1	TRBJ1-6	TRBV30	few	TGTGCCTGGAGTGGGTTGGGGGACAGAGTATTCCCACCCCTCCACTTT	CAWSGLGDRVFPPLHF
13	-	TRBJ1-2	TRBV11-2	-	TGTGCCAGCAGCTTAGATAGGAGAAGGGGCTACACCTTC	CASSLDRRRGYTF
15	-	TRBJ2-2	TRBV4-2	once	TGTGCCAGCAGCCTACGGGGAGAACCGAACGGGGAGCTGTTTTTT	CASSLRGEPNGELFF
18	TRBD2	TRBJ2-3	TRBV9	-	TGTGCCAGCAGCGCATCGACTAGCGGGGGGGCGGGGACAGATACGCAGTATTTT	CASSASTSGGAGTDTQYF
15	TRBD1	TRBJ2-2	TRBV6-6	-	TGTGCCAGCGTACTCCGGGACAGGGCGAACGGGGAGCTGTTTTTT	CASVLRDRANGELFF
14	-	TRBJ1-6	TRBV12-5	-	TGTGCTAGTGGTTTGGATACGGAGTATTCACCCCTCCACTTT	CASGLDTEYSPLHF
13	TRBD1	TRBJ1-6	TRBV30	-	TGTGCCTGGACCGGACAGGGGGGTTCACCCCTCCACTTT	CAWTGQGGSPLHF
16	-	TRBJ2-3	TRBV5-1	-	TGCGCCAGCAGCTTGGTACTACCTGCGCGCACAGATACGCAGTATTTT	CASSLVLPARTDTQYF
16	TRBD1	TRBJ2-2	TRBV13	-	TGTGCCAGCAGCATGGGACAGAAGACTGACACCGGGGAGCTGTTTTTT	CASSMGQKTDTGELFF
14	TRBD1	TRBJ2-7	TRBV6-5	-	TGTGCCAGCAGTAACAGGGGGATGAGTTACGAGCAGTACTTC	CASSNRGMSYEQYF
13	-	TRBJ1-4	TRBV14	-	TGTGCCAGCAGCCACCCCGTATTTGAAAAACTGTTTTTT	CASSHPVFEKLFF
18	TRBD1	TRBJ1-1	TRBV6-1	-	TGTGCCAGCAGTGAGATAATTGTGAGGACAGGGGTCGACACTGAAGCTTTCTTT	CASSEIIVRTGVDTEAFF
15	-	TRBJ1-4	TRBV10-3	-	TGTGCCATCAGTGAGAAGGGAGGGGGGGAGGAAAAACTGTTTTTT	CAISEKGGGEEKLFF
14	TRBD1	TRBJ1-2	TRBV6-5	few	TGTGCCAGCAGTTACTCGGACAGGGGGTATGGCTACACCTTC	CASSYSDRGYGYTF
14	TRBD1	TRBJ1-4	TRBV5-1	-	TGCGCCAGCAGCCCGGACAGGGGGCTGGAAAAACTGTTTTTT	CASSPDRGLEKLFF
14	-	TRBJ1-5	TRBV6-1	-	TGTGCCAGCAGTGATGGGCAGGTTCATCAGCCCCAGCATTTT	CASSDGQVHQPQHF
16	TRBD2	TRBJ2-7	TRBV5-1	-	TGCGCCAGCAGCCCTGGGGTAGCGGGGGGCTCCTACGAGCAGTACTTC	CASSPGVAGGSYEQYF
14	-	TRBJ1-6	TRBV2	few	TGTGCCAGCAGTTGGACAGACAATAATTCACCCCTCCACTTT	CASSWTDNNSPLHF
14	-	TRBJ2-5	TRBV15	-	TGTGCCACCAGCAGAGGATGGGACTCTGGGACCCAGTACTTC	CATSRGWDSGTQYF
14	TRBD2	TRBJ2-3	TRBV7-8	-	TGTGCCAGCAACCCCGGACTAGCGGGAGATACGCAGTATTTT	CASNPGLAGDTQYF
14	-	TRBJ2-5	TRBV2	-	TGTGCCAGCATCAGCAGGACACAACAAGAGACCCAGTACTTC	CASISRTQQETQYF
14	TRBD1	TRBJ1-4	TRBV2	few	TGTGCCAGCTTAACCGGGACAGGGAATGAAAAACTGTTTTTT	CASLTGTGNEKLFF
14	-	TRBJ1-2	TRBV10-3	-	TGTGCCATCAGTGATCTGAACTCCTACTATGGCTACACCTTC	CAISDLNSYYGYTF
12	-	TRBJ2-2	TRBV30	-	TGTGCCTGGAGTCGGGACACCGGGGAGCTGTTTTTT	CAWSRDTGELFF
21	-	TRBJ1-6	TRBV15	once	TGTGCCACCAGCAGAGAGGGAGCTCTGGCGGAGGGAAGCTCCTATAATTCACCCCTCCACTTT	CATSREGALAEGSSYNSPLHF
17	TRBD1	TRBJ1-1	TRBV5-8	-	TGTGCCAGCAGTTTGCGAGGGACAGGTACCATGAACACTGAAGCTTTCTTT	CASSLRGTGTMNTEAFF
15	TRBD1	TRBJ2-7	TRBV6-5	-	TGTGCCAGCAGTTACGGTCGGGACAGCTCCTACGAGCAGTACTTC	CASSYGRDSSYEQYF
15	-	TRBJ1-1	TRBV6-5	-	TGTGCCAGCAGTTACTCCGGGCAGGGTGGGACTGAAGCTTTCTTT	CASSYSGQGGTEAFF
16	-	TRBJ1-2	TRBV5-5	-	TGTGCCAGCAGCTTGGGTCCCACCCCGGTTAACTATGGCTACACCTTC	CASSLGPTPVNYGYTF
16	-	TRBJ2-2	TRBV19	-	TGTGCCAGTAGTATCCTTCAGGGATTTAGCACCGGGGAGCTGTTTTTT	CASSILQGFSTGELFF
17	TRBD2	TRBJ2-3	TRBV9	-	TGTGCCAGCAGCGTCAGCGGGGGGGTAACAATCCCAGATACGCAGTATTTT	CASSVSGGVTIPDTQYF
14	TRBD1	TRBJ2-1	TRBV10-1	-	TGCGCCAGCAAATTAGGACAGGGGTACAATGAGCAGTTCTTC	CASKLGQGYNEQFF
11	-	TRBJ2-1	TRBV5-6	-	TGTGCCAGCAGCTTGTCAGGGGAGCAGTTCTTC	CASSLSGEQFF
16	-	TRBJ2-7	TRBV7-3	-	TGTGCCAGCAGCTTAGTCGCGGGGGCCCCTCCCTACGAGCAGTACTTC	CASSLVAGAPPYEQYF
17	-	TRBJ1-1	TRBV6-1	-	TGTGCCAGCAGTGGAGGATGGGGAGGCGATATGAACACTGAAGCTTTCTTT	CASSGGWGGDMNTEAFF
13	-	TRBJ1-3	TRBV19	-	TGTGCCAGTAGTATGATACAGGGAAACACCATATATTTT	CASSMIQGNTIYF
16	-	TRBJ1-2	TRBV7-9	-	TGTGCCAGCAGCTTAATGTTGGCAGGCCCTAACTATGGCTACACCTTC	CASSLMLAGPNYGYTF
19	TRBD2	TRBJ2-7	TRBV7-3	-	TGTGCCAGCAGCTTATCACCCCCGGCTAGCGGGGGGGCGGGCCACGAGCAGTACTTC	CASSLSPPASGGAGHEQYF
16	-	TRBJ2-7	TRBV13	-	TGTGCCAGCAGCTCTACTCGGCCCTCCAGGGTCTACGAGCAGTACTTC	CASSSTRPSRVYEQYF
13	-	TRBJ2-1	TRBV19	-	TGTGCCAGTAGTGAAACAGGGTCCGGTGAGCAGTTCTTC	CASSETGSGEQFF
14	TRBD1	TRBJ1-2	TRBV5-4	-	TGTGCCAGCAGCTTTACAGGGGACGACTATGGCTACACCTTC	CASSFTGDDYGYTF
17	-	TRBJ2-2	TRBV30	-	TGTGCCTGGAGATGGGCACAGCTAATCGCGAACACCGGGGAGCTGTTTTTT	CAWRWAQLIANTGELFF
16	TRBD1	TRBJ2-7	TRBV9	-	TGTGCCAGCAGCGTAGAGGGACAGGGAGGCCTGGTGGAGCAGTACTTC	CASSVEGQGGLVEQYF
14	TRBD1	TRBJ2-7	TRBV7-6	-	TGTGCCAGCAGCTCCGGACAGGGCCCCTACGAGCAGTACTTC	CASSSGQGPYEQYF
13	-	TRBJ2-3	TRBV7-9	-	TGTGCCAGCAGCCCGAGCGGCACAGATACGCAGTATTTT	CASSPSGTDTQYF
17	-	TRBJ2-3	TRBV28	-	TGTGCCAGCAGTTTTAGAGGAGGTGGGGGGGGCCCTGATACGCAGTATTTT	CASSFRGGGGGPDTQYF
13	-	TRBJ2-5	TRBV11-2	-	TGTGCCAGCAGCTTAGGTCCCGGAGAGACCCAGTACTTC	CASSLGPGETQYF
16	TRBD2	TRBJ2-5	TRBV13	-	TGTGCCAGCAGCTCACGGGTGCTAGCGGGGCGAGAGACCCAGTACTTC	CASSSRVLAGRETQYF
13	-	TRBJ2-7	TRBV11-2	-	TGTGCCAGCACCGATAGGAGCTCCTACGAGCAGTACTTC	CASTDRSSYEQYF
13	TRBD1	TRBJ1-1	TRBV6-1	-	TGTGCCAGCAGAGACAGGGGGCTCACTGAAGCTTTCTTT	CASRDRGLTEAFF
15	-	TRBJ1-1	TRBV6-1	-	TGTGCCAGCAGTGCGTACCGACAGCTGAACACTGAAGCTTTCTTT	CASSAYRQLNTEAFF
14	TRBD1	TRBJ2-7	TRBV9	-	TGTGCCAGCAGCGTAGGACAGGGTTTCTACGAGCAGTACTTC	CASSVGQGFYEQYF